This T cell receptor beta chain was captured by sequencing in a study of CD8 T cells in ankylosing spondylitis. Study results and limitations: In ankylosing spondylitis blood, a motif of seven to nine highly homologous TCR beta variants appeared characteristic.

Germline CDR1 reads MGHDK; CDR2 reads SYGVNS. With 2 bases removed from V and 2 bases from J, the gap between germline ends came to 11 bases. This CDR3 has 15 amino acids. Each CDR3 protein is one row after TCRdb ran MiXCR on the 5' RACE reads. In the table there are roughly 300,000 distinct CDR3 sequences, less than 10% of which are singletons. About this clonotype itself: Its antigen is as yet unknown.

The sequenced sample was blood, either unsorted or a sorted T cell fraction (not recorded which). The origin of this receptor is a male donor with ankylosing spondylitis. The chain recombines TRBV25-1 with TRBJ2-3; possibly TRBD2 for D (5 bases). In DNA, the CDR3 is TGTGCCAGCAGTGAAGGAGGAGTCCACACAGATACGCAGTATTTT. Translated, it gives CASSEGGVHTDTQYF.